These 14 T cell receptor beta chains were sequenced from one sample in a study of Ad26.COV2.S vaccination and SARS-CoV-2 variants. The assay was immunoSEQ multiplex PCR, and TCRdb's table has in-frame clones only and misses some. The data hold around 380,000 clones, with 75% to 90% observed a single time. Treatment: 15 to 20 received Ad26.COV2.S at low or high dose, single or two shots; 5 received placebo; per-sample allocation not given. Day 63 after the first injection of vaccine or placebo was the sampling time. The starting material was peripheral blood, obtained in a trial of Ad26.COV2.S vaccine versus placebo. The source of these receptors is a person aged 18 to 65 who received the Ad26.COV2.S COVID-19 vaccine or a placebo.

V usage is TRBV7-2 and J usage is TRBJ2-5; possibly TRBD2 for D (6 bases). Germline V gene lookup returns CDR1 SGHTA and CDR2 FQGNSA. The CDR3 runs to 14 residues. Trimming removed 4 bases from V and 4 bases from J, with 13 bases in between. CDR3 sequence: CASSSRGLSETQYF. The CDR3 nucleotides read TGTGCCAGCAGCTCTAGAGGACTATCAGAGACCCAGTACTTC.

The chain carries TRBV10-3 and TRBJ1-5; D unclear. The CDR3 sequence is 15 residues long. CDR1 and CDR2 (germline): ENHRY, SYGVKD. With 0 bases removed from V and 2 bases from J, the gap between germline ends came to 8 bases. The CDR3 sequence is CAISESNVRNQPQHF. CDR3 sequence (DNA): TGTGCCATCAGTGAGTCGAATGTTCGCAATCAGCCCCAGCATTTT.

This clone was recorded once. V and J are TRBV4-1 and TRBJ2-2, with 7 bases that match TRBD1. CDR1 is MGHRA, CDR2 YSYEKL, per germline. After removal of 2 bases from V and 6 bases from J, the junction contained 6 bases not matched to a gene. This CDR3 has 15 residues. CDR3 DNA sequence: TGCGCCAGCAGCCAATTTAAGGGGGCAGCCGGGGAGCTGTTTTTT. This codes for CASSQFKGAAGELFF.

J is TRBJ1-5 and V is TRBV27; D perhaps matches TRBD1 (6 bases). Germline lookup yields CDR1 MNHEY and CDR2 SMNVEV (reference sequence). CDR3 length equals 14 residues. The V end lost 2 bases, the J end lost 11 bases, and 16 bases lay between the germline ends. The CDR3 spells CASSLGFRGSAQHF. In nucleotides, the CDR3 is TGTGCCAGCAGTTTAGGGTTCAGGGGCTCGGCCCAGCATTTT.

This clone occurred once. The chain combines TRBV11-2 with TRBJ2-3; TRBD2 aligns across 8 bases. V lost 1 base and J lost 5; bases outside the gene matches: 2. Germline CDR1 is SGHAT and CDR2 is FQNNGV. This CDR3 contains 14 residues. The DNA of the CDR3 is TGTGCCAGCAGCTTAGCGGGGGGGTTAGATACGCAGTATTTT. As protein: CASSLAGGLDTQYF. The full variable domain, its missing parts supplied by reference TRBV11-2 and TRBJ2-3, is EAGVAQSPRYKIIEKRQSVAFWCNPISGHATLYWYQQILGQGPKLLIQFQNNGVVDDSQLPKDRFSAERLKGVDSTLKIQPAKLEDSAVYLCASSLAGGLDTQYFGPGTRLTVL.

This clone is a singleton in its sample. The chain is built from TRBV20-1 and TRBJ1-1; 10 bases match TRBD1. With V trimmed by 3 bases and J by 6 bases, 7 bases remained unmatched. The germline CDR1 and CDR2 sequences are DFQATT and SNEGSKA (reference sequence). This CDR3 has 14 residues. The CDR3 DNA reads TGCAGTGCTAGTGACGGACAGGGGGTCCCTGAAGCTTTCTTT. Protein sequence: CSASDGQGVPEAFF.

The count of this clone is one. The rearrangement joins TRBV25-1 to TRBJ2-5, with D possibly TRBD1 on 6 matching bases. The germline gives CDR1 MGHDK, CDR2 SYGVNS. Trimming removed 3 bases from V and 3 bases from J, with 20 bases in between. The CDR3 has 17 residues. CDR3 DNA sequence: TGTGCCAGCAGTGACCCTCTGGCAGGGGCCGACGAAGAGACCCAGTACTTC. Its translation: CASSDPLAGADEETQYF.

The chain joins TRBV27 to TRBJ1-4; the match to TRBD1 covers 8 bases. The V gene's germline CDR1 is MNHEY and CDR2 SMNVEV (reference sequence). The CDR3 runs to 15 residues. V dropped 3 bases and J dropped 8; count of bases not matched to a gene: 8. CDR3 protein: CASSFRTGIREKLFF. CDR3 coding DNA: TGTGCCAGCAGTTTCCGGACAGGGATTCGGGAAAAACTGTTTTTT. The full variable domain, in which reference TRBV27 and TRBJ1-4 provide the parts outside the CDR3, is EAQVTQNPRYLITVTGKKLTVTCSQNMNHEYMSWYRQDPGLGLRQIYYSMNVEVTDKGDVPEGYKVSRKEKRNFPLILESPSPNQTSLYFCASSFRTGIREKLFFGSGTQLSVL.

This chain uses TRBV5-8 with TRBJ2-6, with no clear D. V was clipped by 0 bases and J by 4 bases, with 8 bases between them. The CDR3 covers 15 residues. CDR1 and CDR2 (germline): SGHTS, YDEGEE. DNA of the CDR3: TGTGCCAGCAGCTTGGGAGGCCTAGGGGCCAACGTCCTGACTTTC. Its protein is CASSLGGLGANVLTF.

The rearrangement links TRBV4-1 to TRBJ1-6; no firm D call. Germline V gives CDR1 MGHRA, CDR2 YSYEKL. This CDR3 contains 14 residues. V lost 0 bases, J lost 9 bases, and 9 bases lay in between. The CDR3 DNA reads as TGCGCCAGCAGCCAAGAACGCCTGGGTTCACCCCTCCACTTT. Encoded protein: CASSQERLGSPLHF.

The V call is TRBV20-1, the J call TRBJ2-7, with D hard to call. The CDR3 spans 11 residues. Germline CDR1 DFQATT, CDR2 SNEGSKA (reference sequence). Between the trimmed V and J ends, which lost 5 bases and 2 bases, there was a span of 7 bases. The CDR3 is CSARTTYEQYF. CDR3 nucleotide sequence: TGCAGTGCTCGGACCACCTACGAGCAGTACTTC.

The rearrangement links TRBV6-2 or TRBV6-3 to TRBJ1-1, with 8 nucleotides matching TRBD1. With 6 bases clipped from V and 1 base from J, the junction kept 13 bases outside the gene matches. CDR3 size: 17 residues. CDR1 is MNHEY and CDR2 is SVGEGT in the germline V gene. CDR3 sequence reads: CASSPRTGILRNTEAFF. In nucleotides, the CDR3 is TGTGCCAGCAGCCCACGGACAGGGATTCTTAGGAACACTGAAGCTTTCTTT.

The V gene is TRBV5-4, the J gene TRBJ1-1; D is uncertain. Per germline, CDR1 SGHNT and CDR2 YYREEE (reference sequence). The CDR3 extends over 14 amino acids. Trimming removed 6 bases from V and 4 bases from J, with 16 bases in between. CDR3 residues: CASTMTLESTEAFF. DNA for the CDR3: TGTGCCAGCACCATGACATTGGAGAGCACTGAAGCTTTCTTT.

The gene calls are TRBV7-6 and TRBJ1-2; 8 bases fit TRBD1. V dropped 5 bases and J dropped 5; count of bases not matched to a gene: 10. CDR1 SGHVS and CDR2 FNYEAQ come from the germline V gene. CDR3 length equals 15 residues. The CDR3 reads CASSPGQGGGYGYTF. The CDR3, as DNA: TGTGCCAGCAGCCCCGGACAGGGAGGAGGTTATGGCTACACCTTC.